Following are 17 T cell receptor beta chains from one sample sequenced in a study of T-cell reconstitution after alpha-beta-depleted transplantation in children (dated by TCRdb to about 2016). Library method: PCR. The sample was run on an Illumina HiSeq 2500. To normalize quantification of the TCRbeta repertoire, the TCR libraries were built with molecular barcoding that relied on unique molecular identifiers. The public sequencing data were trimmed at Q25 with fastp and processed into clonotypes with MiXCR by TCRdb, which kept only in-frame beta chains. Every entry covers one CDR3 protein and lists the most common genes and DNA from its rows. The sample yields hundreds of thousands of distinct CDR3 sequences; over 15% were counted once. Approximately 1% of the sample is held by the ten biggest clonotypes. Source: PBMCs from the stem cell graft donor, taken from the stem cell graft. These receptors were obtained from a human donor who donated a stem cell graft to a child with acute myeloid leukemia.

This clonotype was observed at least ten times. The rearrangement links TRBV29-1 to TRBJ2-3, with D possibly matching TRBD1 (5 bases). The CDR3 has 14 residues. Germline lookup yields CDR1 SQVTM and CDR2 ANQGSEA. The V end was cut by 3 bases, the J end by 0 bases, with 10 bases between. The CDR3 loop reads CSVEQGSSTDTQYF. The CDR3 DNA sequence: TGCAGCGTTGAGCAGGGTTCTAGCACAGATACGCAGTATTTT.

This chain connects TRBV6-1 to TRBJ2-3; TRBD2 matches 11 bases. J was trimmed by 3 bases and V by 5 bases; bases with no gene match: 7. CDR1 is MNHNS, CDR2 SASEGT, per germline. The length of the CDR3 is 16 residues. The DNA of the CDR3 is TGTGCCAGCAGTCGAGCTAGCGGGGGGTTTACAGATACGCAGTATTTT. The encoded protein is CASSRASGGFTDTQYF.

In its sample, this clonotype was seen many times. CDR3 sequence: CSVERQGTDTQYF. The CDR3 nucleotides are TGCAGCGTTGAACGGCAGGGTACAGATACGCAGTATTTT. This chain links TRBV29-1 with TRBJ2-3; maybe TRBD1 (5 bases). The germline CDR1 and CDR2 sequences are SQVTM and ANQGSEA. V lost 2 bases and J lost 3, with 9 bases in between. The CDR3 spans 13 residues.

The table lists this clonotype with many counts. The J gene is TRBJ1-2, the V gene TRBV20-1; 8 nucleotides align to TRBD1. The CDR3 sequence is 14 residues long. Germline V gene lookup returns CDR1 DFQATT and CDR2 SNEGSKA (reference sequence). For the CDR3, the DNA is TGCAGCCCCCTAAGGACAGGGATCGTCTATGGCTACACCTTC. It encodes CSPLRTGIVYGYTF.

V gene TRBV5-1 combines with J gene TRBJ2-6; D unclear. Looked up from germline, CDR1 is SGHRS and CDR2 is YFSETQ. Trimming took off 1 base at V and 0 bases at J, with 14 bases between the two ends. This CDR3 spans 18 amino acids. DNA of the CDR3: TGCGCCAGCAGCTTGTACGGCGCCGTATACTCTGGGGCCAACGTCCTGACTTTC. This encodes CASSLYGAVYSGANVLTF.

The sample holds a few counts of this clonotype. V is TRBV20-1 and J is TRBJ2-7; D might be TRBD2 (6 bases). There are 13 residues in the CDR3. Trimming took off 4 bases at V and 4 bases at J, with 14 bases between the two ends. Per the germline V gene, CDR1 is DFQATT and CDR2 is SNEGSKA (reference sequence). As DNA, the CDR3 is TGCAGTGCTACAAAGGGCGGGGAGTACGAGCAGTACTTC. It specifies CSATKGGEYEQYF.

This clonotype was counted a few times. This chain connects TRBV20-1 to TRBJ1-1, with a weak D call TRBD1 (5 bases). The CDR3 is made up of 11 amino acids. CDR1 DFQATT and CDR2 SNEGSKA come from the germline V gene (reference sequence). The DNA of the CDR3 is TGCAGAGCAGGGTGGGACACTGAAGCTTTCTTT. Translated: CRAGWDTEAFF.

This clonotype was seen ten or more times. This chain links TRBV20-1 with TRBJ1-3; no firm D call. CDR3 size: 14 residues. Germline CDR1 reads DFQATT; CDR2 reads SNEGSKA (reference sequence). Trimming removed 8 bases at V and 2 bases at J, with 16 bases between. The CDR3 coding sequence is TGCAGTCTAGTACCGAGGAGGACTGGAAACACCATATATTTT. Translation gives CSLVPRRTGNTIYF.

The table lists this clonotype with a few counts. CDR3 in amino acids: CASSLGLAGGRYEQFF. The CDR3 DNA sequence: TGCGCCAGCAGCTTGGGACTAGCGGGGGGGCGATATGAGCAGTTCTTC. The J gene is TRBJ2-1, the V gene TRBV5-1; 14 bases are a match to TRBD2. CDR1 is SGHRS, CDR2 YFSETQ, per germline. The CDR3 covers 16 residues. Trimming cost V 0 bases and J 8 bases; bases outside gene matches: 4.

This clonotype was found a few times. The DNA of the CDR3 is TGCAGTGCAAGCAGCGGGATGGGCACAGATACGCAGTATTTT. Its translation: CSASSGMGTDTQYF. The chain has TRBV20-1 and TRBJ2-3, with TRBD2 identical over 7 bases. Germline trimming cut 6 bases from V and 1 base from J; bases unmatched to any gene: 7. The CDR3 has 14 amino acids. The germline V gene has CDR1 DFQATT and CDR2 SNEGSKA (reference sequence).

The chain carries TRBV9 and TRBJ2-3, with 9 bases aligning to TRBD2. CDR1 is SGDLS, CDR2 YYNGEE, per germline. This CDR3 contains 19 residues. Trimming removed 4 bases from V and 4 bases from J; junction bases left unmatched: 19. This CDR3 is CASSPRIAGAAFEADTQYF. Here the CDR3 DNA reads TGTGCCAGCAGCCCCCGAATAGCGGGGGCCGCTTTTGAAGCAGATACGCAGTATTTT. The variable domain in full, with the rest retrieved from reference TRBV9 and TRBJ2-3, is DSGVTQTPKHLITATGQRVTLRCSPRSGDLSVYWYQQSLDQGLQFLIQYYNGEERAKGNILERFSAQQFPDLHSELNLSSLELGDSALYFCASSPRIAGAAFEADTQYFGPGTRLTVL.

This clonotype was counted ten times or more. V usage is TRBV20-1 and J usage is TRBJ1-6; 8 nucleotides align to TRBD1. This CDR3 is 15 amino acids long. Germline V gene lookup returns CDR1 DFQATT and CDR2 SNEGSKA (reference sequence). Germline trimming cut 6 bases from V and 6 bases from J; bases unmatched to any gene: 10. The CDR3 region has the DNA TGCAGTGCGCCCCGCCGGGACAGGATTAATTCACCCCTCCACTTT. Protein sequence: CSAPRRDRINSPLHF.

This clonotype has a handful of counts. The V gene is TRBV20-1, the J gene TRBJ2-7; TRBD1 might be the D (6 bases). Germline V gives CDR1 DFQATT, CDR2 SNEGSKA (reference sequence). V was pared by 0 bases and J by 2 bases, with 11 bases between. This CDR3 spans 14 amino acids. The CDR3 region is CSARDQGKPYEQYF. CDR3 bases: TGCAGTGCTAGAGACCAGGGGAAACCCTACGAGCAGTACTTC.

A few counts support this clonotype. The rearrangement uses TRBV11-2 and TRBJ2-1; 16 bases are a match to TRBD2. Trimming removed 5 bases from V and 5 bases from J; junction bases left unmatched: 9. In germline, CDR1 is SGHAT, CDR2 FQNNGV. This CDR3 has 18 amino acids. Written as DNA, the CDR3 is TGTGCCAGCAGCACTCACTCCGGGACTAGCGGGGGGGACAATGAGCAGTTCTTC. It is translated as CASSTHSGTSGGDNEQFF.

V and J are TRBV20-1 and TRBJ1-5; tentatively, D is TRBD1 (5 bases). Germline CDR1 and CDR2: DFQATT and SNEGSKA (reference sequence). V shed 3 bases and J shed 7 bases, with 10 bases lying between them. The CDR3 runs 12 residues. The CDR3 sequence is CSARWGEQPQHF. CDR3 DNA: TGCAGTGCTAGGTGGGGGGAACAGCCCCAGCATTTT.

There are many counts of this clonotype. This chain joins TRBV7-9 and TRBJ2-2; D is unclear. Trimming took 3 bases from V and 7 from J, leaving 21 bases between them. This CDR3 contains 17 residues. CDR1 and CDR2 from the germline V gene are SEHNR and FQNEAQ (reference sequence). CDR3 DNA sequence: TGTGCCAGCAGCTTCGCAGGTGGGCGGTTGGCGATCGGGGAGCTGTTTTTT. Its protein is CASSFAGGRLAIGELFF.

This clonotype was seen more than once but under ten times. The chain couples TRBV7-2 to TRBJ2-5, with D possibly matching TRBD1 (5 bases). Trimming shortened V by 5 bases and J by 1 base, and 17 bases separated the two germline ends. This CDR3 is built from 16 residues. The V gene's germline CDR1 is SGHTA and CDR2 FQGNSA. The CDR3: CASSPLAQGFQETQYF. In DNA, the CDR3 is TGTGCCAGCAGCCCCCTGGCCCAGGGATTCCAAGAGACCCAGTACTTC.